The rows below give T cell receptor beta chains drawn from one sample of a study of CD8 T cells in ankylosing spondylitis. TCRdb recomputed calls from the 5' RACE reads with MiXCR, one row per CDR3 protein. Of fewer than 400,000 distinct CDR3 sequences listed, approximately 20% are singletons. Sequenced sample: blood, either unsorted or a sorted T cell fraction (not recorded which). Source of these receptors: a male donor with ankylosing spondylitis. Both conserved end residues are part of each CDR3. Each record gives: CDR3 length, J gene, clone size, V gene, D gene, CDR3 protein, CDR3 DNA. D genes are given only for firm matches. Size tells how often a clone was seen (once, few, many) or the class of an expanded clone, and some rows leave it out.

len: 15; j_gene: TRBJ2-1; abundance: many; v_gene: TRBV12-3/TRBV12-4; d_gene: -; CDR3aa: CASSPLASSYNEQFF; CDR3nt: TGTGCCAGCAGTCCACTAGCATCGTCCTACAATGAGCAGTTCTTC
len: 14; j_gene: TRBJ2-1; abundance: -; v_gene: TRBV7-9; d_gene: TRBD2; CDR3aa: CASSTTSGANEQFF; CDR3nt: TGTGCCAGCAGCACAACTAGCGGGGCCAATGAGCAGTTCTTC
len: 15; j_gene: TRBJ1-4; abundance: few; v_gene: TRBV15; d_gene: -; CDR3aa: CATSSRSLVNEKLFF; CDR3nt: TGTGCCACCAGCAGCAGAAGCTTGGTTAATGAAAAACTGTTTTTT
len: 15; j_gene: TRBJ2-1; abundance: -; v_gene: TRBV5-5; d_gene: -; CDR3aa: CASSLRGISYNEQFF; CDR3nt: TGTGCCAGCAGCTTGCGGGGGATCTCCTACAATGAGCAGTTCTTC
len: 13; j_gene: TRBJ2-5; abundance: few; v_gene: TRBV29-1; d_gene: -; CDR3aa: CSVRVGGQETQYF; CDR3nt: TGCAGCGTTCGGGTCGGGGGACAAGAGACCCAGTACTTC
len: 14; j_gene: TRBJ1-4; abundance: -; v_gene: TRBV7-2; d_gene: TRBD1; CDR3aa: CASSPGQGRAKLFF; CDR3nt: TGTGCCAGCAGCCCGGGACAGGGAAGGGCAAAACTGTTTTTT
len: 17; j_gene: TRBJ2-7; abundance: few; v_gene: TRBV7-9; d_gene: -; CDR3aa: CASSLALEQLKTYEQYF; CDR3nt: TGTGCCAGCAGCTTAGCTTTGGAACAGCTCAAAACCTACGAGCAGTACTTC
len: 12; j_gene: TRBJ1-4; abundance: -; v_gene: TRBV7-2; d_gene: -; CDR3aa: CASTRENEKLFF; CDR3nt: TGTGCCAGCACTCGGGAAAATGAAAAACTGTTTTTT
len: 15; j_gene: TRBJ1-3; abundance: few; v_gene: TRBV12-3/TRBV12-4; d_gene: -; CDR3aa: CASSLRGASGNTIYF; CDR3nt: TGTGCCAGCAGTTTGAGGGGCGCCTCTGGAAACACCATATATTTT
len: 14; j_gene: TRBJ2-5; abundance: -; v_gene: TRBV20-1; d_gene: TRBD1; CDR3aa: CSARVRQGVSAQYF; CDR3nt: TGCAGTGCTAGAGTCCGACAGGGAGTCTCGGCCCAGTACTTC
len: 15; j_gene: TRBJ2-3; abundance: few; v_gene: TRBV10-3; d_gene: -; CDR3aa: CAISETTRSTDTQYF; CDR3nt: TGTGCCATCAGTGAAACGACTCGCAGCACAGATACGCAGTATTTT
len: 13; j_gene: TRBJ2-5; abundance: many; v_gene: TRBV29-1; d_gene: TRBD2; CDR3aa: CSVEGLAGETQYF; CDR3nt: TGCAGCGTTGAAGGTCTAGCGGGAGAGACCCAGTACTTC
len: 19; j_gene: TRBJ2-1; abundance: -; v_gene: TRBV7-3; d_gene: TRBD2; CDR3aa: CASQTGPLAVCSSYNEQFF; CDR3nt: TGTGCCAGCCAAACCGGTCCCCTAGCGGTTTGTAGCTCCTACAATGAGCAGTTCTTC
len: 11; j_gene: TRBJ2-1; abundance: -; v_gene: TRBV28; d_gene: -; CDR3aa: CASSFLGGQFF; CDR3nt: TGTGCCAGCAGCTTCTTAGGGGGGCAGTTCTTC
len: 16; j_gene: TRBJ2-7; abundance: -; v_gene: TRBV5-6; d_gene: TRBD1; CDR3aa: CASSFAPTGGSYEQYF; CDR3nt: TGTGCCAGCAGCTTCGCTCCGACAGGGGGGAGCTACGAGCAGTACTTC
len: 14; j_gene: TRBJ2-1; abundance: many; v_gene: TRBV29-1; d_gene: -; CDR3aa: CSVGGAASRHEQFF; CDR3nt: TGCAGCGTCGGTGGCGCCGCTAGCCGTCATGAGCAGTTCTTC
len: 17; j_gene: TRBJ2-6; abundance: -; v_gene: TRBV6-2/TRBV6-3; d_gene: -; CDR3aa: CASALRGGQGGANVLTF; CDR3nt: TGTGCCAGCGCCCTAAGGGGTGGGCAAGGCGGGGCCAACGTCCTGACTTTC
len: 15; j_gene: TRBJ1-1; abundance: -; v_gene: TRBV4-2; d_gene: -; CDR3aa: CASSQDGDLTTEAFF; CDR3nt: TGTGCCAGCAGCCAAGATGGAGACCTCACCACTGAAGCTTTCTTT
len: 12; j_gene: TRBJ2-1; abundance: few; v_gene: TRBV7-3; d_gene: -; CDR3aa: CASSARRDEQFF; CDR3nt: TGTGCCAGCAGCGCCCGTAGAGATGAGCAGTTCTTC
len: 15; j_gene: TRBJ2-7; abundance: -; v_gene: TRBV7-8; d_gene: -; CDR3aa: CASSPMWTVSYEQYF; CDR3nt: TGTGCCAGCAGCCCAATGTGGACAGTCTCCTACGAGCAGTACTTC
len: 17; j_gene: TRBJ1-5; abundance: few; v_gene: TRBV28; d_gene: -; CDR3aa: CASSLWGGGHGNQPQHF; CDR3nt: TGTGCCAGCAGTTTATGGGGAGGGGGTCACGGCAATCAGCCCCAGCATTTT
len: 17; j_gene: TRBJ2-1; abundance: -; v_gene: TRBV12-3/TRBV12-4; d_gene: TRBD2; CDR3aa: CASSKGTSGRSYNEQFF; CDR3nt: TGTGCCAGCAGTAAAGGGACTAGCGGGAGATCCTACAATGAGCAGTTCTTC
len: 15; j_gene: TRBJ1-1; abundance: few; v_gene: TRBV4-3; d_gene: -; CDR3aa: CASSQDRGVGTEAFF; CDR3nt: TGCGCCAGCAGCCAAGATAGGGGGGTCGGCACTGAAGCTTTCTTT
len: 16; j_gene: TRBJ2-3; abundance: many; v_gene: TRBV12-3/TRBV12-4; d_gene: TRBD2; CDR3aa: CASSPWTSGGTDTQYF; CDR3nt: TGTGCCAGCAGTCCCTGGACTAGCGGGGGCACAGATACGCAGTATTTT
len: 12; j_gene: TRBJ2-5; abundance: few; v_gene: TRBV7-8; d_gene: -; CDR3aa: CASSQREETQYF; CDR3nt: TGTGCCAGCAGCCAGCGGGAAGAGACCCAGTACTTC
len: 16; j_gene: TRBJ1-3; abundance: -; v_gene: TRBV2; d_gene: -; CDR3aa: CASSAIQSLSGNTIYF; CDR3nt: TGTGCCAGCAGTGCGATACAGTCTCTCTCTGGAAACACCATATATTTT
len: 15; j_gene: TRBJ2-3; abundance: few; v_gene: TRBV12-3/TRBV12-4; d_gene: -; CDR3aa: CASSFVLGGTDTQYF; CDR3nt: TGTGCCAGCAGTTTTGTCCTAGGGGGCACAGATACGCAGTATTTT
len: 15; j_gene: TRBJ1-5; abundance: -; v_gene: TRBV4-2; d_gene: -; CDR3aa: CASSQDSGYNQPQHF; CDR3nt: TGTGCCAGCAGCCAAGATAGTGGTTACAATCAGCCCCAGCATTTT
len: 16; j_gene: TRBJ2-1; abundance: -; v_gene: TRBV6-2/TRBV6-3; d_gene: TRBD1; CDR3aa: CASSGEQGNFYNEQFF; CDR3nt: TGTGCCAGCAGTGGTGAACAGGGGAATTTCTACAATGAGCAGTTCTTC
len: 15; j_gene: TRBJ1-5; abundance: -; v_gene: TRBV27; d_gene: TRBD1; CDR3aa: CASKAGTGVGQPQHF; CDR3nt: TGTGCCAGCAAGGCCGGGACAGGGGTAGGTCAGCCCCAGCATTTT
len: 16; j_gene: TRBJ2-4; abundance: few; v_gene: TRBV27; d_gene: TRBD2; CDR3aa: CASSPGLAWAKNIQYF; CDR3nt: TGTGCCAGCAGTCCAGGACTAGCGTGGGCCAAAAACATTCAGTACTTC
len: 13; j_gene: TRBJ2-5; abundance: -; v_gene: TRBV12-3/TRBV12-4; d_gene: -; CDR3aa: CASSPPRGETQYF; CDR3nt: TGTGCCAGCAGTCCCCCGCGCGGCGAGACCCAGTACTTC
len: 13; j_gene: TRBJ2-7; abundance: few; v_gene: TRBV5-1; d_gene: -; CDR3aa: CASSSQVSYEQYF; CDR3nt: TGCGCCAGCAGCTCACAGGTGAGCTACGAGCAGTACTTC
len: 14; j_gene: TRBJ2-7; abundance: few; v_gene: TRBV9; d_gene: -; CDR3aa: CASSPQGGGYEQYF; CDR3nt: TGTGCCAGCAGCCCCCAGGGGGGAGGGTACGAGCAGTACTTC
len: 16; j_gene: TRBJ1-2; abundance: -; v_gene: TRBV4-3; d_gene: -; CDR3aa: CASSQRLGGTNYGYTF; CDR3nt: TGCGCCAGCAGCCAGAGGCTAGGGGGGACGAACTATGGCTACACCTTC
len: 15; j_gene: TRBJ1-2; abundance: many; v_gene: TRBV2; d_gene: -; CDR3aa: CARGPSLQGAGGYTF; CDR3nt: TGTGCCAGGGGGCCTTCGCTCCAGGGTGCGGGTGGCTACACCTTC
len: 16; j_gene: TRBJ2-7; abundance: -; v_gene: TRBV5-1; d_gene: TRBD2; CDR3aa: CASSLAASGSTYEQYF; CDR3nt: TGCGCCAGCAGCTTGGCCGCTAGCGGAAGCACCTACGAGCAGTACTTC
len: 14; j_gene: TRBJ2-3; abundance: -; v_gene: TRBV10-2; d_gene: TRBD2; CDR3aa: CASLWGGGTDTQYF; CDR3nt: TGCGCCAGCCTTTGGGGGGGAGGCACAGATACGCAGTATTTT
len: 16; j_gene: TRBJ2-3; abundance: few; v_gene: TRBV28; d_gene: TRBD1; CDR3aa: CASSLIAGGMGDTQYF; CDR3nt: TGTGCCAGCAGTTTAATCGCAGGGGGTATGGGAGATACGCAGTATTTT
len: 16; j_gene: TRBJ2-4; abundance: -; v_gene: TRBV29-1; d_gene: TRBD1; CDR3aa: CSISGTVPAMTNIQYF; CDR3nt: TGCAGCATCTCCGGGACAGTGCCCGCGATGACAAACATTCAGTACTTC